Below are 23 T cell receptor beta chains sequenced from a single sample in a study of cytomegalovirus exposure and HLA in healthy donors. The PCR was carried out with 60 Vbeta primers and 13 Jbeta primers. TCRdb's table, derived via immunoSEQ multiplex PCR, lists solely in-frame clones and lacks some. This sample's clone table lists more than 95,000 clones. Sequencing was carried out using PBMCs. These receptors came from a man aged 25-45 years in good health and CMV-seronegative.

CDR3: CSVEEGGGYNEQFF. The DNA for the CDR3 is TGCAGCGTTGAAGAGGGCGGGGGATACAATGAGCAGTTCTTC. The V and J genes are TRBV29-1 and TRBJ2-1; TRBD2 agrees at 7 bases. V trimming: 0 bases; J trimming: 4 bases; junction bases outside the gene matches: 3. Germline values: CDR1 SQVTM, CDR2 ANQGSEA. This CDR3 contains 14 residues.

This rearrangement joins TRBV2 to TRBJ2-7; D uncertain. V lost 6 bases and J 0 bases, leaving 3 bases between the germline ends. Per the germline V gene, CDR1 is SNHLY and CDR2 is FYNNEI. CDR3 size: 11 residues. The CDR3 spells CASRSSYEQYF. The CDR3 bases are TGTGCCAGCAGGAGCTCCTACGAGCAGTACTTC.

V gene TRBV2 combines with J gene TRBJ2-3; 15 bases are a match to TRBD2. The V gene end was trimmed by 6 bases and the J gene end by 6 bases; junction bases not matched to a gene: 16. CDR1 is SNHLY, CDR2 FYNNEI, per germline. This CDR3 is 19 amino acids long. The DNA of the CDR3 is TGTGCCAGCAGCGTGGGACTAGCGGGAGGCCCTATCACGGAGGATACGCAGTATTTT. Translation gives CASSVGLAGGPITEDTQYF.

V and J are TRBV4-2 and TRBJ1-2; 8 bases are shared with TRBD1. V was pared by 1 base and J by 4 bases, with 5 bases of the junction left unmatched. The CDR3 covers 15 residues. Germline lookup yields CDR1 LGHNA and CDR2 YNFKEQ. CDR3 amino acids: CASSQGSDRGYGYTF. CDR3 coding DNA: TGTGCCAGCAGCCAAGGTAGCGACAGGGGCTATGGCTACACCTTC.

The chain is built from TRBV4-1 and TRBJ2-7; D may be TRBD2 (6 bases). CDR3 length equals 13 residues. Germline assignment: CDR1 MGHRA and CDR2 YSYEKL. V dropped 3 bases and J dropped 8 bases, with 14 bases sitting between them. For the CDR3, the DNA is TGCGCCAGCAGCCAGGGACTTTTTACCCAGCAGTACTTC. It codes for CASSQGLFTQQYF.

V is TRBV28 and J is TRBJ1-2; 9 bases match TRBD1. The CDR3 is made up of 13 amino acids. Germline-derived CDR1 and CDR2 are MDHEN and SYDVKM. Trimming took 4 bases from V and 8 from J; bases not matched to a gene: 5. The CDR3 nucleotides are TGTGCCAGCAGTTCACAGGGGGCCAGGGGCTACACCTTC. Its protein product is CASSSQGARGYTF.

About this clone: The same CDR3 is also encoded by other DNA sequences in this sample. The chain employs TRBV28 and TRBJ2-6, with no clear D. In germline, CDR1 is MDHEN, CDR2 SYDVKM. With 6 bases removed from V and 2 bases from J, the gap between germline ends came to 5 bases. The CDR3 runs 13 residues. The chain's CDR3 is CASSSPGANVLTF. The CDR3, as DNA: TGTGCCAGCAGCTCCCCTGGGGCCAACGTCCTGACTTTC.

The chain has TRBV6-5 and TRBJ2-7; D gene unclear. The CDR3 is made up of 14 amino acids. Trimming took 2 bases from V and 0 from J, leaving 8 bases between them. Germline V gene lookup returns CDR1 MNHEY and CDR2 SVGAGI. CDR3 bases: TGTGCCAGCAGTTACGCAGGAAACTCCTACGAGCAGTACTTC. Translation: CASSYAGNSYEQYF.

V and J are TRBV7-2 and TRBJ2-5, with D maybe TRBD2 (6 bases). CDR3 length: 14 residues. V was trimmed by 6 bases and J by 3 bases, leaving 14 bases between them. Germline V gene sequence: CDR1 SGHTA, CDR2 FQGNSA. In DNA, the CDR3 is TGTGCCAGCAGACTAGGCGGGATAGAAGAGACCCAGTACTTC. It codes for CASRLGGIEETQYF.

This chain uses TRBV11-1 with TRBJ2-5; 8 nucleotides align to TRBD1. Trimming took 3 bases from V and 4 from J; bases not matched to a gene: 13. Germline loops: CDR1 SGHAT, CDR2 FQDESV (reference sequence). The CDR3 loop spans 17 amino acids. The CDR3 spells CASSFGRRSGGGETQYF. As DNA, the CDR3 is TGTGCCAGCAGCTTTGGCCGGAGGTCAGGGGGCGGAGAGACCCAGTACTTC.

For the CDR3, the DNA is TGTGCCAGTAGTATAAGGGGGACCGGCGCTGGAAACACCATATATTTT. Translated, it gives CASSIRGTGAGNTIYF. The chain recombines TRBV19 with TRBJ1-3; the D gene is possibly TRBD1 (6 bases). V gave up 2 bases and J gave up 2 bases, with 13 bases separating them. The germline V gene has CDR1 LNHDA and CDR2 SQIVND (reference sequence). The CDR3 contains 16 residues.

V usage is TRBV29-1 and J usage is TRBJ2-5, with 15 positions matching TRBD2. The J call may be in error: the DNA end matches TRBJ2-7 better. The CDR3 has 16 amino acids. The V gene's germline CDR1 is SQVTM and CDR2 ANQGSEA. The CDR3 bases are TGCAGCGCTGGGACTAGCGGGAGGACCGGAACCTACGAGCAGTACTTC. Amino acid sequence: CSAGTSGRTGTYEQYF.

This sequence joins TRBV6-6 and TRBJ2-7; 8 nucleotides align to TRBD1. The germline CDR1 and CDR2 sequences are MNHNY and SVGAGI (reference sequence). This CDR3 is built from 15 residues. J lost 1 base, V lost 6 bases, and 8 bases had no gene match. CDR3: CASSSLDRVSYEQYF. CDR3 in DNA: TGTGCCAGCAGCTCCCTGGACAGGGTATCCTACGAGCAGTACTTC.

This sequence joins TRBV5-1 and TRBJ2-5; no definite D call. Looked up from germline, CDR1 is SGHRS and CDR2 is YFSETQ. V dropped 2 bases and J dropped 2 bases, with 4 bases sitting between them. The CDR3 runs 12 residues. CDR3 protein: CASSFTQETQYF. Here the CDR3 DNA reads TGCGCCAGCAGCTTCACACAAGAGACCCAGTACTTC. Full variable domain (missing parts from reference TRBV5-1 and TRBJ2-5): KAGVTQTPRYLIKTRGQQVTLSCSPISGHRSVSWYQQTPGQGLQFLFEYFSETQRNKGNFPGRFSGRQFSNSRSEMNVSTLELGDSALYLCASSFTQETQYFGPGTRLLVL.

The chain carries TRBV11-1 and TRBJ1-1; weak D call: TRBD1 (5 bases). The V end lost 3 bases, the J end lost 1 base, and 9 bases lay between the germline ends. Germline V CDR1 and CDR2: SGHAT, FQDESV (reference sequence). There are 14 residues in the CDR3. The CDR3 nucleotides are TGTGCCAGCAGCTTTAGACAGCCGAACACTGAAGCTTTCTTT. It codes for CASSFRQPNTEAFF.

CDR3 sequence reads: CASSLSSNEKLFF. In nucleotides, the CDR3 is TGTGCCAGCAGTTTATCCAGTAATGAAAAACTGTTTTTT. The rearrangement uses TRBV28 and TRBJ1-4; D remains ambiguous. CDR1 is MDHEN and CDR2 is SYDVKM in the germline V gene. This CDR3 has 13 residues. Between the trimmed V and J ends, which lost 1 base and 4 bases, there was a span of 4 bases.

The rearrangement joins TRBV9 to TRBJ2-7; 11 bases are shared with TRBD2. Per germline, CDR1 SGDLS and CDR2 YYNGEE. The V and J ends lost 1 base and 6 bases, in that order; junction bases with no gene match: 3. The CDR3 is made up of 14 amino acids. DNA of the CDR3: TGTGCCAGCAGCGTAACCGGGACTAGCGGCGAGCAGTACTTC. Its translation: CASSVTGTSGEQYF.

The chain employs TRBV28 and TRBJ1-5; a weak D match, TRBD1 (5 bases). Per germline, CDR1 MDHEN and CDR2 SYDVKM. This CDR3 has 16 residues. Trimming left V 6 bases short and J 2 bases short, with 17 bases between. As DNA, the CDR3 is TGTGCCAGCAGCTTTTCGCCTAAGACAGGCAATCAGCCCCAGCATTTT. Amino acids: CASSFSPKTGNQPQHF.

The chain couples TRBV29-1 to TRBJ1-5; 8 nucleotides align to TRBD1. Per germline, CDR1 SQVTM and CDR2 ANQGSEA. Trimming removed 3 bases from V and 5 bases from J; junction bases left unmatched: 3. The CDR3 runs 13 residues. The CDR3 is CSVETGDDQPQHF. The DNA for the CDR3 is TGCAGCGTTGAGACAGGGGACGATCAGCCCCAGCATTTT.

The chain uses TRBV28 and TRBJ1-2; 10 positions agree with TRBD1. The CDR3 sequence is 18 residues long. The germline V gene has CDR1 MDHEN and CDR2 SYDVKM. The J segment lost 3 bases and the V segment lost 2 bases, leaving 12 bases of the junction unmatched. For the CDR3, the DNA is TGTGCCAGCAGTTTAGCCCTACCGGGACAGGGGCTGGACTATGGCTACACCTTC. Protein sequence: CASSLALPGQGLDYGYTF.

To note about this clone: Other DNA variants within this sample encode the same CDR3. The chain uses TRBV7-8 and TRBJ1-1; no clear D gene. Germline V lookup: CDR1 SGHVS, CDR2 FQNEAQ. Deletions cut 5 bases from V and 13 bases from J, with 20 bases between. The CDR3 is made up of 13 amino acids. CDR3 residues: CASSPVVGSAGFF. The CDR3 coding sequence is TGTGCCAGCAGCCCCGTCGTAGGTTCAGCGGGTTTCTTT.

The V and J genes are TRBV10-3 and TRBJ2-3, with 7 nucleotides matching TRBD2. Germline-derived CDR1 and CDR2 are ENHRY and SYGVKD. V was clipped by 0 bases and J by 1 base; unmatched bases: 1. CDR3 length: 15 amino acids. The CDR3 loop is CAISESGGGTDTQYF. CDR3 DNA sequence: TGTGCCATCAGTGAGTCGGGGGGGGGCACAGATACGCAGTATTTT.

A note on this clone: Other DNA sequences from this sample encode an identical CDR3 as well. The chain uses TRBV29-1 and TRBJ1-4; 9 bases fit TRBD1. Per the germline V gene, CDR1 is SQVTM and CDR2 is ANQGSEA. The CDR3 runs 12 residues. J gave up 8 bases and V 7 bases, and 5 bases lay outside the gene matches. CDR3 in DNA: TGCAGCGCTACAGGGGGCCGGGAAAAACTGTTTTTT. The encoded protein is CSATGGREKLFF.